These T cell receptor beta chains were read from a single sample in a study of circulating and synovial CD4+ cells in juvenile arthritis. Generated by immunoSEQ multiplex PCR, the TCRdb table keeps only in-frame clones and is missing some. The profile covers around 18,000 clones, with about 90% appearing a single time and 0.73% taken by the ten largest. Sequenced sample: CD4+ T cells from blood. The receptors shown here come from a human donor with juvenile idiopathic arthritis. Each CDR3 is given with its conserved first and last residue. The order of the fields is clone size, D gene, V gene, J gene, CDR3 protein, CDR3 DNA. D genes are given only for firm matches. Clone size, where shown, is once, few, many, or a class for clones that have expanded.

>NA|TRBD1|TRBV5-1|TRBJ1-3
CASSLGTGGSLSSGNTIYF
TGCGCCAGCAGCTTAGGGACAGGGGGTTCGCTTAGCTCTGGAAACACCATATATTTT
>NA|TRBD1|TRBV15|TRBJ2-7
CATSRDRDRYYEQYF
TGTGCCACCAGCAGAGATAGGGACAGGTACTACGAGCAGTACTTC
>NA|TRBD1|TRBV7-9|TRBJ2-2
CASRPGTANTGELFF
TGTGCCAGCAGGCCCGGGACAGCCAACACCGGGGAGCTGTTTTTT
>NA|NA|TRBV9|TRBJ2-2
CASTVGGGPPGELFF
TGTGCCAGCACTGTGGGTGGGGGCCCTCCCGGGGAGCTGTTTTTT
>NA|TRBD1|TRBV6-1|TRBJ1-5
CASSGSGGARQPQHF
TGTGCCAGCAGTGGTTCAGGGGGCGCCCGACAGCCCCAGCATTTT
>NA|TRBD2|TRBV2|TRBJ2-2
CASNRLAGVTGELFF
TGTGCCAGCAACCGACTAGCGGGAGTCACCGGGGAGCTGTTTTTT
>NA|TRBD2|TRBV10-3|TRBJ2-3
CATERGGSTDTQYF
TGTGCCACCGAGCGGGGGGGCAGCACAGATACGCAGTATTTT
>NA|NA|TRBV7-8|TRBJ2-1
CASRRSHRAGPAYNEQFF
TGTGCCAGCAGAAGAAGTCATCGGGCGGGCCCCGCCTACAATGAGCAGTTCTTC
>NA|NA|TRBV11-2|TRBJ2-5
CASSSDPGVETQYF
TGTGCCAGCAGCTCGGACCCGGGGGTAGAGACCCAGTACTTC
>NA|NA|TRBV11-3|TRBJ2-2
CASSHRGAETGELFF
TGTGCCAGCAGCCACCGGGGGGCTGAGACCGGGGAGCTGTTTTTT
>once|NA|TRBV28|TRBJ1-1
CASSLLGGRGTEAFF
TGTGCCAGCAGTTTATTGGGGGGTAGGGGCACTGAAGCTTTCTTT
>NA|NA|TRBV7-6|TRBJ2-7
CASSLYPSDEQYF
TGTGCCAGCAGCTTATATCCGAGTGACGAGCAGTACTTC
>once|NA|TRBV14|TRBJ2-4
CASSQVRSLNIQYF
TGTGCCAGCAGCCAAGTAAGGAGTTTGAACATTCAGTACTTC
>NA|NA|TRBV6-6|TRBJ2-3
CASEGTSTDTQYF
TGTGCCAGCGAGGGCACTAGCACAGATACGCAGTATTTT
>NA|TRBD2|TRBV5-1|TRBJ2-1
CASSGGLAGLAGAPISYNEQFF
TGCGCCAGCAGCGGAGGCTTAGCCGGACTAGCGGGGGCCCCAATCTCCTACAATGAGCAGTTCTTC
>NA|NA|TRBV15|TRBJ1-1
CATSRDRRFEAFF
TGTGCCACCAGCAGAGATCGCAGATTTGAAGCTTTCTTT
>NA|NA|TRBV5-6|TRBJ1-2
CASSPVVRGRSGYTF
TGTGCCAGCAGCCCGGTGGTCAGAGGGCGAAGTGGCTACACCTTC
>NA|NA|TRBV2|TRBJ2-5
CASSRDATGGRETQYF
TGTGCCAGCAGTCGGGATGCGACAGGAGGCCGTGAGACCCAGTACTTC
>once|TRBD1|TRBV10-3|TRBJ2-7
CAIRGAISGQGYEQYF
TGTGCCATCAGGGGGGCCATATCGGGACAGGGCTACGAGCAGTACTTC
>NA|NA|TRBV29-1|TRBJ2-7
CSVQGSSYEQYF
TGCAGCGTCCAGGGATCCTCCTACGAGCAGTACTTC
>NA|NA|TRBV4-3|TRBJ2-7
CASSQDRRSEQYF
TGCGCCAGCAGCCAAGATAGAAGGAGCGAGCAGTACTTC
>NA|TRBD1|TRBV2|TRBJ2-6
CASSERRGGSGANVLTF
TGTGCCAGCAGCGAAAGGAGAGGGGGCAGTGGGGCCAACGTCCTGACTTTC
>few|NA|TRBV7-5|TRBJ1-2
CARSLGERSRDRRYTNYGYTF
TGTGCCAGAAGCTTAGGAGAGAGGTCCCGGGACAGGCGGTATACTAACTATGGCTACACCTTC
>NA|TRBD2|TRBV19|TRBJ2-7
CASRIRAGGSYEQYF
TGTGCCAGTAGAATCCGGGCGGGAGGCTCCTACGAGCAGTACTTC
>once|NA|TRBV5-6|TRBJ1-6
CASSWPLGDSPLHF
TGTGCCAGCAGCTGGCCTTTAGGGGATTCACCCCTCCACTTT
>NA|TRBD1|TRBV13|TRBJ1-5
CASSLGGQGPQHF
TGTGCCAGCAGCTTAGGGGGACAGGGTCCCCAGCATTTT
>once|NA|TRBV2|TRBJ2-7
CASRSGGVVAYEQYF
TGTGCCAGCCGGAGTGGCGGGGTGGTCGCCTACGAGCAGTACTTC
>NA|NA|TRBV6-8|TRBJ1-2
CASRPSQQGKNYGYTF
TGTGCCAGCAGGCCCTCCCAACAGGGAAAGAACTATGGCTACACCTTC
>NA|TRBD2|TRBV5-6|TRBJ2-7
CASGLAGSYEQYF
TGTGCCAGCGGACTAGCGGGCTCCTACGAGCAGTACTTC
>once|NA|TRBV7-5|TRBJ1-2
CARSRHRGKYGYTF
TGTGCCAGAAGCCGTCACAGGGGCAAATATGGCTACACCTTC
>NA|NA|TRBV6-1|TRBJ2-3
CASRSGVGGTDTQYF
TGTGCCAGCCGGTCTGGGGTCGGGGGCACAGATACGCAGTATTTT
>NA|TRBD1|TRBV7-2|TRBJ2-7
CASSLGTGRNEQYF
TGTGCCAGCAGCTTAGGGACAGGGCGGAACGAGCAGTACTTC
>NA|TRBD2|TRBV19|TRBJ2-1
CASRRSGLAGLTSSYNEQFF
TGTGCCAGTAGACGGTCGGGACTAGCGGGATTAACCTCCTCCTACAATGAGCAGTTCTTC
>NA|NA|TRBV19|TRBJ2-7
CASSPPFGGIGDEQYF
TGTGCCAGTAGTCCTCCATTCGGGGGAATAGGAGACGAGCAGTACTTC
>once|NA|TRBV21-1|TRBJ2-5
CASSPLAGAGETQYF
TGTGCCAGCAGCCCCCTAGCGGGGGCCGGGGAGACCCAGTACTTC
>NA|TRBD1|TRBV27|TRBJ1-1
CASSLGQGAANTEAFF
TGTGCCAGCAGTCTCGGACAGGGGGCCGCGAACACTGAAGCTTTCTTT
>NA|TRBD1|TRBV29-1|TRBJ2-2
CSVGGRTGGSGELFF
TGCAGCGTTGGGGGTAGGACAGGGGGCTCCGGGGAGCTGTTTTTT
>NA|NA|TRBV13|TRBJ2-3
CASSLAGGQGGTDTQYF
TGTGCCAGCAGCTTAGCCGGAGGCCAAGGAGGGACAGATACGCAGTATTTT
>NA|TRBD2|TRBV6-1|TRBJ2-1
CASSEYIGGAGAAGEQFF
TGTGCCAGCAGTGAATATATTGGGGGAGCGGGGGCCGCCGGTGAGCAGTTCTTC
>NA|NA|TRBV7-7|TRBJ2-5
CASSLGGLSYQETQYF
TGTGCCAGCAGCTTAGGAGGACTGTCGTACCAAGAGACCCAGTACTTC
>NA|NA|TRBV6-5|TRBJ1-2
CASSYGPYGYTF
TGTGCCAGCAGTTATGGGCCCTATGGCTACACCTTC
>NA|NA|TRBV6-6|TRBJ1-6
CASILPGFSPLHF
TGTGCCAGCATCCTGCCCGGGTTTTCACCCCTCCACTTT
>NA|TRBD1|TRBV7-9|TRBJ1-2
CASSLREGQALYGYTF
TGTGCCAGCAGCTTAAGGGAAGGACAGGCCCTCTATGGCTACACCTTC
>NA|TRBD1|TRBV5-1|TRBJ2-2
CASSLGQGFGELFF
TGCGCCAGCAGCTTGGGACAGGGGTTCGGGGAGCTGTTTTTT
>NA|NA|TRBV25-1|TRBJ2-3
CASSNTGLNTDTQYF
TGTGCCAGCAGCAATACAGGGCTAAACACAGATACGCAGTATTTT
>NA|TRBD2|TRBV19|TRBJ2-1
CASSMGLAGVFNEQFF
TGTGCCAGTAGTATGGGACTAGCGGGAGTCTTCAATGAGCAGTTCTTC
>NA|TRBD2|TRBV4-1|TRBJ2-2
CASRPGLAGGRTGELFF
TGCGCCAGCCGCCCCGGACTAGCGGGAGGAAGGACCGGGGAGCTGTTTTTT
>NA|NA|TRBV10-3|TRBJ1-1
CAIRKSVNTEAFF
TGTGCCATCAGGAAGTCAGTGAACACTGAAGCTTTCTTT
>NA|NA|TRBV21-1|TRBJ2-6
CASSVQGGANVLTF
TGTGCCAGCAGCGTACAGGGTGGGGCCAACGTCCTGACTTTC
>NA|NA|TRBV4-2|TRBJ1-1
CASSQGPNTEAFF
TGTGCCAGCAGCCAAGGGCCGAACACTGAAGCTTTCTTT
>NA|TRBD1|TRBV6-5|TRBJ1-2
CASSPDRDYGYTF
TGTGCCAGCAGTCCCGACAGGGACTATGGCTACACCTTC
>NA|NA|TRBV6-1|TRBJ2-1
CASSENTAIYNEQFF
TGTGCCAGCAGTGAGAACACCGCCATTTACAATGAGCAGTTCTTC
>once|NA|TRBV7-2|TRBJ2-7
CASSLQPTTTYEQYF
TGTGCCAGCAGCTTACAGCCTACGACAACCTACGAGCAGTACTTC
>NA|NA|TRBV11-2|TRBJ1-6
CASSLGNREKNSPLHF
TGTGCCAGCAGCTTAGGTAACAGAGAGAAAAATTCACCCCTCCACTTT
>NA|NA|TRBV29-1|TRBJ2-5
CSVGESQYF
TGCAGCGTTGGGGAGAGCCAGTACTTC
>NA|NA|TRBV9|TRBJ1-1
CASSPSGNTEAFF
TGTGCCAGCAGCCCCTCCGGGAACACTGAAGCTTTCTTT
>NA|TRBD2|TRBV7-9|TRBJ2-1
CASSLGWGGSSYNEQFF
TGTGCCAGCAGCCTGGGATGGGGGGGGAGCTCCTACAATGAGCAGTTCTTC